These 30 T cell receptor beta chains were all obtained from the same sample, sequenced in a study of cytomegalovirus exposure and HLA in healthy donors. The PCR used 60 Vbeta and 13 Jbeta primers. Sequencing used immunoSEQ multiplex PCR; TCRdb keeps in-frame clones, though not all of them. The sample holds 70,000 to 95,000 clones; over 70% are singletons and the top ten take approximately 1%. Sequenced sample: PBMCs. These TCRs come from a male donor in good health and CMV-seronegative.

The J gene is TRBJ1-2, the V gene TRBV28; tentatively, D is TRBD1 (5 bases). From germline, CDR1 is MDHEN and CDR2 SYDVKM. The CDR3 has 12 residues. The V end lost 3 bases, the J end lost 8 bases, and 10 bases lay between the germline ends. DNA of the CDR3: TGTGCCAGCAGTTTTCTGGGGGGAGGCTACACCTTC. This gives the protein CASSFLGGGYTF.

The chain joins TRBV18 to TRBJ2-7; TRBD1 agrees at 12 bases. This CDR3 region has 14 residues. Germline values: CDR1 KGHSH, CDR2 LQKENI. The V gene end was trimmed by 4 bases and the J gene end by 3 bases; junction bases not matched to a gene: 1. The CDR3 nucleotides are TGTGCCAGCTCACGGGACAGGGGGCTCTACGAGCAGTACTTC. This codes for CASSRDRGLYEQYF.

This chain uses TRBV4-2 with TRBJ2-1; D remains unclear. CDR3 size: 16 residues. Germline values: CDR1 LGHNA, CDR2 YNFKEQ. Trimming cost V 7 bases and J 0 bases, with 16 bases left between them. CDR3 in amino acids: CASTPLAHSSYNEQFF. The DNA for the CDR3 is TGTGCCAGCACACCACTTGCGCACAGCTCCTACAATGAGCAGTTCTTC.

The chain couples TRBV18 to TRBJ2-7; 9 positions agree with TRBD1. V was clipped by 2 bases and J by 12 bases; unmatched bases: 11. Germline V gene sequence: CDR1 KGHSH, CDR2 LQKENI. There are 14 residues in the CDR3. The CDR3 bases are TGTGCCAGCTCACCAACAGGGGGCGATTTGAATGGGTACTTC. It is translated as CASSPTGGDLNGYF.

The V call is TRBV4-3, the J call TRBJ1-2; TRBD1 is a possible D gene (6 bases). The CDR3 length is 15 residues. V gave up 0 bases and J gave up 7 bases, with 15 bases separating them. Germline V CDR1 and CDR2: LGHNA, YSLEER. Here the CDR3 reads CASSQEGTPLVGYTF. The CDR3 bases are TGCGCCAGCAGCCAAGAAGGGACACCGCTTGTTGGCTACACCTTC.

This chain uses TRBV5-6 with TRBJ2-7, with TRBD2 matching 8 bases. Looked up from germline, CDR1 is SGHDT and CDR2 is YYEEEE. This CDR3 has 17 residues. The junction had 18 bases not matched to a gene; V was cut back by 5 bases and J by 5 bases. The CDR3 bases are TGTGCCAGCAGTTTAGATATTAGCGGGACCCGTGTCGACGAGCAGTACTTC. As protein: CASSLDISGTRVDEQYF.

This clone was observed a handful of times. The V gene is TRBV4-2, the J gene TRBJ2-1; D gene unclear. Looked up from germline, CDR1 is LGHNA and CDR2 is YNFKEQ. Trimming took 3 bases from V and 8 from J, leaving 17 bases between them. The CDR3 length is 15 residues. CDR3 residues: CASSHVFATNDEQFF. The CDR3 DNA follows: TGTGCCAGCAGCCACGTCTTTGCGACAAACGATGAGCAGTTCTTC.

This clone showed up just once. This chain uses TRBV5-1 with TRBJ2-7; D perhaps matches TRBD2 (7 bases). The V gene lost 2 bases and the J gene lost 6 bases, with 15 bases spanning the gap. The CDR3 runs to 14 residues. Per germline, CDR1 SGHRS and CDR2 YFSETQ. The CDR3 DNA sequence: TGCGCCAGCAGCTTAAACGCCGGGGGGCCCGAGCAGTACTTC. This encodes CASSLNAGGPEQYF.

This chain links TRBV10-2 with TRBJ2-3; 8 nucleotides line up with TRBD1. CDR3 length equals 13 residues. J was trimmed by 4 bases and V by 6 bases; bases with no gene match: 3. Germline V lookup: CDR1 WSHSY, CDR2 SAAADI. CDR3 residues: CASRDRGPDTQYF. CDR3 DNA sequence: TGCGCCAGCAGAGACAGGGGCCCAGATACGCAGTATTTT.

This clone was recorded once. The chain joins TRBV30 to TRBJ1-6; D gene uncertain. Looked up from germline, CDR1 is GTSNPN and CDR2 is SVGIG (reference sequence). V was cut by 1 base and J by 5 bases, with 9 bases left in between. CDR3 length: 14 residues. The CDR3: CAWSDLGNNSPLHF. The CDR3 DNA is TGTGCCTGGAGTGATCTAGGAAATAATTCACCCCTCCACTTT. Full variable domain (missing parts from reference TRBV30 and TRBJ1-6): SQTIHQWPATLVQPVGSPLSLECTVEGTSNPNLYWYRQAAGRGLQLLFYSVGIGQISSEVPQNLSASRPQDRQFILSSKKLLLSDSGFYLCAWSDLGNNSPLHFGNGTRLTVT.

The chain combines TRBV7-8 with TRBJ1-2, with 7 bases aligning to TRBD1. V lost 5 bases, J lost 1 base, and 7 bases stayed unmatched. This CDR3 has 15 amino acids. The germline V gene encodes CDR1 SGHVS and CDR2 FQNEAQ. The CDR3 region has the DNA TGTGCCAGCAGCCCCCGACAGGGAAGTAACTATGGCTACACCTTC. Translation: CASSPRQGSNYGYTF.

This chain joins TRBV2 and TRBJ1-3; D is ambiguous. CDR3 size: 14 residues. CDR1 and CDR2 from the germline V gene are SNHLY and FYNNEI. V was cut by 4 bases and J by 1 base, with 8 bases left in between. For the CDR3, the DNA is TGTGCCAGCAGTGCACAGCGGTCTGGAAACACCATATATTTT. Amino acids: CASSAQRSGNTIYF. Using reference TRBV2 and TRBJ1-3 for the parts outside the CDR3, the full variable domain is EPEVTQTPSHQVTQMGQEVILRCVPISNHLYFYWYRQILGQKVEFLVSFYNNEISEKSEIFDDQFSVERPDGSNFTLKIRSTKLEDSAMYFCASSAQRSGNTIYFGEGSWLTVV.

The chain employs TRBV7-3 and TRBJ2-1; the D gene is possibly TRBD2 (5 bases). Germline V CDR1 and CDR2: SGHTA, FQGTGA. The CDR3 covers 13 residues. With 5 bases removed from V and 9 bases from J, the gap between germline ends came to 14 bases. The CDR3 nucleotides are TGTGCCAGCAGCCCAGACCTCGGAGGTGAGCAGTTCTTC. Translation: CASSPDLGGEQFF.

This clone was observed a few times. The chain couples TRBV7-6 to TRBJ2-5, with 10 bases aligning to TRBD2. Germline V gene data show CDR1 as SGHVS and CDR2 as FNYEAQ. The CDR3 covers 18 residues. The V gene end was trimmed by 0 bases and the J gene end by 7 bases; junction bases not matched to a gene: 14. DNA for the CDR3: TGTGCCAGCAGCTTAGCGGAATTGGTACTAGCGGGGCTCGGGACCCAGTACTTC. Translating it yields CASSLAELVLAGLGTQYF.

The chain links TRBV4-3 to TRBJ2-1; TRBD1 matches 7 bases. The trim removed 4 bases at V and 6 bases at J, leaving 3 bases unmatched. Per germline, CDR1 LGHNA and CDR2 YSLEER. The CDR3 has 13 residues. CDR3 amino acids: CASSPWDSNEQFF. The CDR3 DNA reads TGCGCCAGCAGCCCTTGGGACAGCAATGAGCAGTTCTTC.

The chain recombines TRBV7-2 with TRBJ1-1; a weak D match, TRBD1 (5 bases). Trimming pared 5 bases from V and 11 bases from J, leaving 18 bases between. This CDR3 is built from 13 residues. Germline CDR1 is SGHTA and CDR2 is FQGNSA. The CDR3 is CASSRPGGVGAFF. The CDR3, as DNA: TGTGCCAGCAGCCGCCCTGGAGGGGTTGGGGCTTTCTTT. The variable domain in full, completed from reference TRBV7-2 and TRBJ1-1, reads GAGVSQSPSNKVTEKGKDVELRCDPISGHTALYWYRQSLGQGLEFLIYFQGNSAPDKSGLPSDRFSAERTGGSVSTLTIQRTQQEDSAVYLCASSRPGGVGAFFGQGTRLTVV.

The chain joins TRBV7-2 to TRBJ1-1; D is possibly TRBD1 (6 bases). This CDR3 contains 13 residues. Per the germline V gene, CDR1 is SGHTA and CDR2 is FQGNSA. V was trimmed by 5 bases and J by 4 bases, leaving 11 bases between them. Here the CDR3 DNA reads TGTGCCAGCAGCGGACAGATGGGCACTGAAGCTTTCTTT. The encoded protein is CASSGQMGTEAFF.

This clone was found a few times. One end of the junction fails to match germline, which may point to a read error. This sequence joins TRBV28 and TRBJ1-2, with D hard to call. The CDR3 loop spans 13 amino acids. Germline V gene lookup returns CDR1 MDHEN and CDR2 SYDVKM. The CDR3 reads CASSREGNYGYPF. The CDR3 DNA is TGTGCCAGCAGTCGCGAGGGTAACTATGGCTACCCCTTC.

This rearrangement joins TRBV5-1 to TRBJ2-5; 12 bases are shared with TRBD2. The J call may be mistaken, given a closer DNA end match to TRBJ2-7. The CDR3 has 17 amino acids. CDR1 is SGHRS and CDR2 is YFSETQ in the germline V gene. The CDR3 bases are TGCGCCAGCAGCTCGGTGGGTCTAGCGGGAGGGGGGTACGAGCAGTACTTC. This encodes CASSSVGLAGGGYEQYF.

The chain uses TRBV13 and TRBJ1-6; possible D gene TRBD1, 5 bases. Trimming removed 0 bases at V and 11 bases at J, with 14 bases between. The CDR3 runs 15 residues. Looked up from germline, CDR1 is PRHDT and CDR2 is FYEKMQ (reference sequence). The CDR3: CASSLGGRDRAPLHF. CDR3 sequence (DNA): TGTGCCAGCAGCTTAGGTGGCAGGGATCGGGCACCCCTCCACTTT.

The genes are TRBV5-6 and TRBJ2-5; TRBD1 matches at 9 bases. Per germline, CDR1 SGHDT and CDR2 YYEEEE. V trimming: 4 bases; J trimming: 7 bases; junction bases outside the gene matches: 5. This CDR3 comprises 13 residues. CDR3 sequence (DNA): TGTGCCAGCAGCCACAGGGGGCGGAGGACCCAGTACTTC. This translates into CASSHRGRRTQYF.

In this sample, this clone turned up once. The V and J genes are TRBV28 and TRBJ2-1; 9 positions agree with TRBD2. CDR1 is MDHEN and CDR2 is SYDVKM in the germline V gene. This CDR3 comprises 14 residues. The trim removed 9 bases at V and 4 bases at J, leaving 7 bases unmatched. CDR3 in amino acids: CASSTSGTYNEQFF. Here the CDR3 DNA reads TGTGCCAGTTCGACTAGCGGCACTTACAATGAGCAGTTCTTC.

Written as DNA, the CDR3 is TGTGCCAGCAGCTTCCCCGGACTAGAAAGGACTCCGCAGTATTTT. Its translation: CASSFPGLERTPQYF. The chain uses TRBV28 and TRBJ2-3; 7 bases match TRBD2. V lost 6 bases, J lost 10 bases, and 16 bases stayed unmatched. The CDR3 is made up of 15 amino acids. The germline V gene has CDR1 MDHEN and CDR2 SYDVKM.

The chain employs TRBV2 and TRBJ1-2; 10 nucleotides match TRBD1. The CDR3 contains 13 residues. J lost 5 bases, V lost 6 bases, and 3 bases had no gene match. Germline-derived CDR1 and CDR2 are SNHLY and FYNNEI. The CDR3 DNA is TGTGCCAGCAGGGAGGACAGGGGGTATGGCTACACCTTC. This translates into CASREDRGYGYTF.

This chain links TRBV6-5 with TRBJ2-5; D remains unclear. The DNA end favors TRBJ2-7, so the J call may be wrong. CDR1 is MNHEY, CDR2 SVGAGI, per germline. There are 12 residues in the CDR3. Written as DNA, the CDR3 is TGTGCCAGCAGCGAAATGGGCTACGAGCAGTACTTC. Protein sequence: CASSEMGYEQYF.

This chain uses TRBV27 with TRBJ1-1, with a weak D call TRBD1 (6 bases). V shed 3 bases and J shed 4 bases, with 9 bases lying between them. The germline CDR1 and CDR2 sequences are MNHEY and SMNVEV (reference sequence). CDR3 size: 13 residues. Written as DNA, the CDR3 is TGTGCCAGCAGTTTGACAGGACGCACTGAAGCTTTCTTT. Translated: CASSLTGRTEAFF.

The rearrangement uses TRBV29-1 and TRBJ1-1; 8 positions match TRBD1. The CDR3 is made up of 12 amino acids. Trimming took 6 bases from V and 3 from J; bases not matched to a gene: 3. In germline, CDR1 is SQVTM, CDR2 ANQGSEA. The CDR3 DNA follows: TGCAGCGTCAGGGGGCTCGACACTGAAGCTTTCTTT. Its translation: CSVRGLDTEAFF.

This clone occurred once. The chain couples TRBV9 to TRBJ1-2; maybe TRBD1 (6 bases). The CDR3 is 14 residues long. CDR1 and CDR2 from the germline V gene are SGDLS and YYNGEE. The ends were cut back, 4 bases at V and 5 bases at J, with 15 bases in the middle. As DNA, the CDR3 is TGTGCCAGCAGCCCGGACAGCGGGATTTATGGCTACACCTTC. Protein sequence: CASSPDSGIYGYTF.

To note about this clone: The same CDR3 also results from other DNA sequences found in this sample. The V and J genes are TRBV11-2 and TRBJ2-7; D is unresolved. The V end was cut by 5 bases, the J end by 2 bases, with 4 bases between. This CDR3 has 11 amino acids. The germline V gene encodes CDR1 SGHAT and CDR2 FQNNGV. The CDR3: CASSPAYEQYF. Written as DNA, the CDR3 is TGTGCCAGCAGCCCAGCCTACGAGCAGTACTTC.

The DNA of the CDR3 is TGTGCCAGCAGTGATGGTGCTAGTTCTAGCCCAAACAATGAGCAGTTCTTC. The encoded protein is CASSDGASSSPNNEQFF. The chain carries TRBV6-1 and TRBJ2-1; possible D gene TRBD2, 5 bases. Germline V gives CDR1 MNHNS, CDR2 SASEGT. V lost 3 bases and J 5 bases, leaving 20 bases between the germline ends. This CDR3 is built from 17 residues.